This T cell receptor (beta chain) stems from a study of blood T cell repertoires in COVID-19. Study summary: Samples of COVID-19 (acute and convalescent) were obtained from the United States, Italy and Spain. Sources were T cells, B-cell-depleted T cells, or PBMCs; the material itself was cDNA or gDNA.

V lost 4 bases and J lost 0, with 19 bases in between. CDR1 and CDR2 from the germline V gene are MNHNS and SASEGT. CDR3 size: 18 residues. Authors' methods: The assay estimated nucleated cells by amplifying reference gene primers. The data were produced by immunoSEQ multiplex PCR, yet TCRdb's version contains in-frame clones alone and is incomplete. V, J and clone size are those of that table, while D and trimming were read from the DNA. Among 210,000 or so clones, roughly 84% were seen once, and the ten largest hold around 21%. The gene calls are TRBV6-1 and TRBJ2-4, with a weak D call TRBD2 (6 bases). What was sequenced was peripheral blood. This TCR came from a human donor in a cohort sampled during active COVID-19. CDR3 sequence: CASSVTGSRGIAKNIQYF. CDR3 DNA: TGTGCCAGCAGTGTCACCGGGAGTAGGGGTATAGCCAAAAACATTCAGTACTTC.